A selection of T cell receptor beta chains follows, all from one sample in a study of STAT5B mutations in CD4+ large granular lymphocyte leukemia. Sequencing was performed with immunoSEQ multiplex PCR; in TCRdb, only in-frame clones are kept and a portion is missing. The sample holds approximately 33,000 clones, roughly 71% seen once. The sample was CD4+ T cells from blood buffy coats. The receptors shown here come from a human donor in good health. Both conserved end residues are part of each CDR3. A D gene is named only where the DNA matches it firmly. Not all rows give a size; the values are once, few, many and, for expanded clones, a class.

>-|TRBV4-2|TRBJ2-5|-
CASSQDWADQETQYF
TGTGCCAGCAGCCAAGATTGGGCCGACCAAGAGACCCAGTACTTC
>-|TRBV5-1|TRBJ1-1|TRBD1
CASSPLPGGLTEAFF
TGCGCCAGCAGCCCCCTCCCAGGGGGCCTCACTGAAGCTTTCTTT
>-|TRBV7-6|TRBJ1-2|-
CASSLSQGAYGYTF
TGTGCCAGCAGCCTATCCCAGGGCGCGTATGGCTACACCTTC
>-|TRBV7-9|TRBJ1-6|-
CASSLSLFANSPLHF
TGTGCCAGCAGCTTAAGTCTCTTCGCAAATTCACCCCTCCACTTT
>few|TRBV7-2|TRBJ2-6|-
CASSLGPGAGANVLTF
TGTGCCAGCAGCTTGGGGCCAGGGGCTGGGGCCAACGTCCTGACTTTC
>-|TRBV4-2|TRBJ1-6|-
CASSQDGESPLHF
TGTGCCAGCAGCCAGGATGGAGAATCACCCCTCCACTTT
>-|TRBV15|TRBJ2-6|-
CATSSYKGLSGANVLTF
TGTGCCACCAGCAGCTACAAGGGCCTCTCTGGGGCCAACGTCCTGACTTTC
>-|TRBV19|TRBJ2-5|TRBD1
CASSKSGQGRGQETQYF
TGTGCCAGTAGTAAATCGGGACAGGGAAGGGGACAGGAGACCCAGTACTTC
>-|TRBV5-6|TRBJ2-2|-
CASSLDLSGELFF
TGTGCCAGCAGCTTGGATTTGTCCGGGGAGCTGTTTTTT
>-|TRBV9|TRBJ1-1|-
CASSVVGGAATEAFF
TGTGCCAGCAGCGTAGTAGGCGGCGCAGCCACTGAAGCTTTCTTT
>-|TRBV4-3|TRBJ1-2|-
CASSQDTQSGYTF
TGCGCCAGCAGCCAAGACACCCAATCAGGCTACACCTTC
>once|TRBV7-9|TRBJ2-7|-
CASGVGQSYEQYF
TGTGCCAGCGGCGTCGGACAGTCCTACGAGCAGTACTTC
>-|TRBV7-2|TRBJ1-3|-
CASSLDRVGNTIYF
TGTGCCAGCAGCTTAGACCGAGTTGGAAACACCATATATTTT
>-|TRBV6-1|TRBJ2-2|-
CASSEVGANTGELFF
TGTGCCAGCAGTGAAGTCGGGGCGAACACCGGGGAGCTGTTTTTT
>-|TRBV4-1|TRBJ1-3|TRBD1
CASSQQGGSGNTIYF
TGCGCCAGCAGCCAACAGGGGGGTTCTGGAAACACCATATATTTT
>-|TRBV5-6|TRBJ2-3|-
CASSPNSGGYTQYF
TGTGCCAGCAGTCCCAACTCGGGTGGGTACACGCAGTATTTT
>-|TRBV18|TRBJ2-6|TRBD1
CASSRQGTGANVLTF
TGTGCCAGCTCTCGACAGGGAACTGGGGCCAACGTCCTGACTTTC
>-|TRBV5-1|TRBJ1-4|TRBD1
CASSLGQGVSNEKLFF
TGCGCCAGCAGCTTGGGACAGGGGGTATCTAATGAAAAACTGTTTTTT
>few|TRBV10-3|TRBJ2-2|-
CAIRLQGTGELFF
TGTGCCATCAGATTACAGGGCACCGGGGAGCTGTTTTTT
>once|TRBV18|TRBJ2-3|TRBD2
CASSQVGGNTDTQYF
TGTGCCAGCTCACAAGTCGGGGGGAACACAGATACGCAGTATTTT
>-|TRBV29-1|TRBJ2-3|TRBD2
CSVRGGPDTQYF
TGCAGCGTGCGGGGGGGGCCAGATACGCAGTATTTT
>-|TRBV9|TRBJ2-1|TRBD2
CASSARQLAGGNNEQFF
TGTGCCAGCAGCGCTAGGCAACTAGCGGGGGGGAACAATGAGCAGTTCTTC
>few|TRBV7-9|TRBJ1-4|TRBD1
CASSLQGIREKLFF
TGTGCCAGCAGTCTACAGGGGATACGTGAAAAACTGTTTTTT
>once|TRBV10-3|TRBJ2-2|TRBD2
CAMRGTSGGPSNTGELFF
TGTGCCATGAGGGGAACTAGCGGGGGGCCCTCGAACACCGGGGAGCTGTTTTTT
>-|TRBV5-4|TRBJ1-1|-
CASSAGGYSDTEAFF
TGTGCCAGCAGCGCTGGTGGGTATAGTGACACTGAAGCTTTCTTT
>-|TRBV2|TRBJ1-5|-
CASSDGGQKNQPQHF
TGTGCCAGCAGTGACGGAGGACAGAAAAATCAGCCCCAGCATTTT
>-|TRBV7-2|TRBJ2-1|TRBD2
CASSLVSGGEDEQFF
TGTGCCAGCAGCTTAGTGAGCGGGGGGGAAGACGAGCAGTTCTTC
>-|TRBV28|TRBJ1-1|-
CASSLRRGTEAFF
TGTGCCAGCAGTTTGAGAAGGGGAACTGAAGCTTTCTTT
>-|TRBV28|TRBJ1-1|-
CASSFRRNTEAFF
TGTGCCAGCAGTTTTAGGCGGAACACTGAAGCTTTCTTT
>-|TRBV6-5|TRBJ1-2|-
CASRNPGGSYGYTF
TGTGCCAGCAGAAACCCCGGAGGCTCTTATGGCTACACCTTC
>-|TRBV9|TRBJ2-3|TRBD2
CASSLLAGGQDTQYF
TGTGCCAGCAGCCTACTAGCGGGGGGCCAGGATACGCAGTATTTT
>-|TRBV6-6|TRBJ2-7|-
CASSYSRSVPYEQYF
TGTGCCAGCAGTTACTCCCGGTCCGTCCCCTACGAGCAGTACTTC
>-|TRBV5-1|TRBJ2-7|-
CASSSLPGPGAYEQYF
TGCGCCAGCAGCTCACTTCCGGGGCCCGGGGCCTACGAGCAGTACTTC